Below, 7 T cell receptor beta chains from the same sample are listed, as sequenced in a study of cytomegalovirus exposure and HLA in healthy donors. Primers: 60 Vbeta forward and 13 Jbeta reverse. This table comes from immunoSEQ multiplex PCR, and its TCRdb copy is limited to in-frame clones, with some not included. The data hold 150,000 or so clones, with more than 70% observed a single time. Sequences were obtained from PBMCs. These receptors all stem from a male donor in good health and CMV-seronegative.

V gene TRBV5-1 combines with J gene TRBJ2-7, with 7 nucleotides matching TRBD1. The CDR3 runs to 16 residues. Germline V gene sequence: CDR1 SGHRS, CDR2 YFSETQ. V shed 1 base, J shed 0 bases, and the junction held 7 bases outside the gene matches. CDR3 loop: CASSLLRDSHSYEQYF. CDR3 nucleotide sequence: TGCGCCAGCAGCTTGCTCCGGGACAGCCACTCCTACGAGCAGTACTTC.

The rearrangement joins TRBV30 to TRBJ1-3, with D tentatively TRBD1 (6 bases). V gave up 0 bases and J gave up 0 bases, with 9 bases separating them. Germline loops: CDR1 GTSNPN, CDR2 SVGIG (reference sequence). This CDR3 comprises 15 residues. In DNA, the CDR3 is TGTGCCTGGAGTGTGGGGACACTCTCTGGAAACACCATATATTTT. It codes for CAWSVGTLSGNTIYF.

The genes are TRBV6-4 and TRBJ2-3; D is perhaps TRBD1 (6 bases). Per the germline V gene, CDR1 is MRHNA and CDR2 is SNTAGT. Trimming cost V 3 bases and J 7 bases, with 14 bases left between them. The CDR3 totals 14 residues. DNA for the CDR3: TGTGCCAGCAGTGAGGGGCAGGGGCCGTATACGCAGTATTTT. This sequence encodes CASSEGQGPYTQYF.

In DNA form, the CDR3 reads TGTGCCAGCAGCTTAGTGGGGAGCGGCTACACCTTC. Its protein is CASSLVGSGYTF. The rearrangement uses TRBV7-2 and TRBJ1-2; no firm D call. V was shortened by 1 base and J by 8 bases, with 8 bases between the two germline ends. CDR3 length: 12 residues. CDR1 SGHTA and CDR2 FQGNSA come from the germline V gene.

The V and J genes are TRBV6-5 and TRBJ1-5; 7 positions agree with TRBD1. CDR3 length: 15 amino acids. CDR1 is MNHEY, CDR2 SVGAGI, per germline. The V gene end was trimmed by 6 bases and the J gene end by 3 bases; junction bases not matched to a gene: 8. CDR3 sequence reads: CASRRQGGVNQPQHF. For the CDR3, the DNA is TGTGCCAGCAGGCGGCAGGGGGGAGTCAATCAGCCCCAGCATTTT.

With regard to this clone: One junction end does not reproduce the germline sequence, and a read error may be involved. V usage is TRBV6-6 and J usage is TRBJ1-2; 9 bases are a match to TRBD1. In germline, CDR1 is MNHNY, CDR2 SVGAGI (reference sequence). The CDR3 extends over 11 amino acids. CDR3 in DNA: TGTGCCAGCAGTCTTGACAGGGGGAATCTCTTC. Translated: CASSLDRGNLF.

The chain links TRBV7-9 to TRBJ2-7, with D uncertain. Germline CDR1 is SEHNR and CDR2 is FQNEAQ (reference sequence). The V end was cut by 1 base, the J end by 3 bases, with 13 bases between. This CDR3 contains 15 residues. The CDR3 DNA follows: TGTGCCAGCAGCTTAGGCGCACAGTATCGCTACGAGCAGTACTTC. It encodes CASSLGAQYRYEQYF. Using reference TRBV7-9 and TRBJ2-7 for the parts outside the CDR3, the full variable domain is DTGVSQNPRHKITKRGQNVTFRCDPISEHNRLYWYRQTLGQGPEFLTYFQNEAQLEKSRLLSDRFSAERPKGSFSTLEIQRTEQGDSAMYLCASSLGAQYRYEQYFGPGTRLTVT.